These T cell receptor beta chains were read from a single sample in a study of T cell repertoires in cytomegalovirus infection. Their antigen targets remain unknown. TCRdb fed the reads into MiXCR, producing one record per CDR3 protein. The sample contains fewer than 200,000 distinct CDR3 sequences, roughly 20% of which appear only once. The sample here was CD8+ T cells from cultured PBMCs, taken from culture after CMV antigen stimulation. All receptors come from a human donor in good health (CMV status not recorded). Some clones in this sample may be carry-over from other donors' samples. Each CDR3 is given with its conserved first and last residue. A D gene is named only where the DNA matches it firmly. Part of the rows lack a size; the others show once, few, many or a class for expanded clones.

>.|TRBV4-1|.|TRBJ1-1
TGCGCCAGCAGCCAAGACAGCTTCGAGTCCACTGAAGCTTTCTTT
CASSQDSFESTEAFF
>TRBD2|TRBV30|few|TRBJ2-1
TGTGCCGGGACCGGGACTAGCGGGCACAATGAGCAGTTCTTC
CAGTGTSGHNEQFF
>TRBD1|TRBV7-9|.|TRBJ1-1
TGTGCCAGCTTCCCCTCCCCGGGACAGAGGCCCGAAGCTTTCTTT
CASFPSPGQRPEAFF
>TRBD1|TRBV7-2|.|TRBJ1-2
TGTGCCAGCAGCTGGCGGGAAGGGGGCAACTATGGCTACACCTTC
CASSWREGGNYGYTF
>TRBD1|TRBV27|.|TRBJ1-1
TGTGCCAGCAGTTTATGGGCAGGACAGGGAAGAGACACTGAAGCTTTCTTT
CASSLWAGQGRDTEAFF
>.|TRBV7-2|.|TRBJ1-5
TGTGCCAGCAGCTCCGGACAAGGCATCAATCAGCCCCAGCATTTT
CASSSGQGINQPQHF
>TRBD2|TRBV7-6|.|TRBJ2-1
TGTGCCAGCAGCGAGCGGGGGGGCGGGAATGAGCAGTTCTTC
CASSERGGGNEQFF
>.|TRBV12-3/TRBV12-4|many|TRBJ1-1
TGTGCCAGCACCATACCGGGACTCTTGAACACTGAAGCTTTCTTT
CASTIPGLLNTEAFF
>.|TRBV24-1|few|TRBJ2-5
TGTGCCACCAGTGACCCATCCCCAGGTCAAGAGACCCAGTACTTC
CATSDPSPGQETQYF
>.|TRBV7-3|.|TRBJ2-7
TGTGCCAGCAGTTCCCGGGACACCCCCTACGAGCAGTACTTC
CASSSRDTPYEQYF
>TRBD2|TRBV12-3/TRBV12-4|.|TRBJ2-1
TGTGCCAGCAGGAGCGGGGGGCTCAATGAGCAGTTCTTC
CASRSGGLNEQFF
>.|TRBV7-6|.|TRBJ2-1
TGTGCCAGCAGCTTAGAAATGACTGGAATCTACAATGAGCAGTTCTTC
CASSLEMTGIYNEQFF
>TRBD1|TRBV7-8|many|TRBJ1-2
TGTGCCAGCAGCTTAGCCCCCGGACAGGGAGTGGATGGCTACACCTTC
CASSLAPGQGVDGYTF
>TRBD1|TRBV7-2|once|TRBJ1-6
TGTGCCAGCAGCCTGCGGACAGGGGCATATAATTCACCCCTCCACTTT
CASSLRTGAYNSPLHF
>TRBD1|TRBV6-5|.|TRBJ2-5
TGTGCCAGCAGGACAGGGGAGGACGAGACCCAGTACTTC
CASRTGEDETQYF
>TRBD1|TRBV27|few|TRBJ1-1
TGTGCCAGCAGTAACGGACAGGGAGGATGGACTGAAGCTTTCTTT
CASSNGQGGWTEAFF
>.|TRBV20-1|.|TRBJ1-6
TGCAGTGCTAGAGATTCGGGGGTGAGCTCCTATAATTCACCCCTCCACTTT
CSARDSGVSSYNSPLHF
>TRBD2|TRBV5-6|.|TRBJ2-5
TGTGCCAGCAGCTTGAGGACGGCGGGGGGACTGAACCAAGAGACCCAGTACTTC
CASSLRTAGGLNQETQYF
>.|TRBV29-1|.|TRBJ1-2
TGCAGCGTCGCCGGTGGCTGGGCGTATGGCTACACCTTC
CSVAGGWAYGYTF
>.|TRBV5-6|few|TRBJ2-3
TGTGCCAGCAGCCCCGAGGGTAGAATGACAGATACGCAGTATTTT
CASSPEGRMTDTQYF
>.|TRBV7-2|few|TRBJ2-2
TGTGCCAGCAGCCCCCTCTACACCGGGGAGCTGTTTTTT
CASSPLYTGELFF
>.|TRBV6-5|.|TRBJ1-3
TGTGCCAGCAGTTACTACCCCCGGTCTTATTTCCCCCCTGGTCGGACCAGCTCTGGAAACACCATATATTTT
CASSYYPRSYFPPGRTSSGNTIYF
>.|TRBV7-2|few|TRBJ2-7
TGTGCCAGCAGTTTAACCGGGTCCTCCTACGAGCAGTACTTC
CASSLTGSSYEQYF
>.|TRBV3-1|.|TRBJ2-7
TGTGCCAGCAGCCAAGAACTCTCGGACCACCCTGAGCAGTACTTC
CASSQELSDHPEQYF
>.|TRBV27|few|TRBJ2-1
TGTGCCAGCAGTTTCATTAGGGGTGAGCAGTTCTTC
CASSFIRGEQFF
>TRBD2|TRBV12-3/TRBV12-4|.|TRBJ2-1
TGTGCCAGCACCCTAGCGGGGGGGCCGTACAATGAGCAGTTCTTC
CASTLAGGPYNEQFF
>.|TRBV27|few|TRBJ2-6
TGTGCCAGCAGTCGGGACAGGGCCAACGTCCTGACTTTC
CASSRDRANVLTF
>.|TRBV7-2|few|TRBJ1-5
TGTGCCAGCAGCTTTGGCCGGGCGGGTCAGCCCCAGCATTTT
CASSFGRAGQPQHF
>TRBD1|TRBV12-3/TRBV12-4|few|TRBJ1-3
TGTGCCAGTATATCGACAGGGTTAAGAGGAAACACCATATATTTT
CASISTGLRGNTIYF
>.|TRBV7-6|few|TRBJ1-1
TGTGCCAGCAGCTTAGATTTGGGGGGGACTGAAGCTTTCTTT
CASSLDLGGTEAFF
>TRBD1|TRBV7-9|.|TRBJ1-2
TGTGCCAGCAGCGATCGACAGGGTACCTATGGCTACACCTTC
CASSDRQGTYGYTF
>.|TRBV27|.|TRBJ1-2
TGTGCCAGCAGGGCGGCCTATGGCTACACCTTC
CASRAAYGYTF
>.|TRBV27|.|TRBJ1-2
TGTGCCAGCAGTGGAAATCTGCGGTATGGCTACACCTTC
CASSGNLRYGYTF
>.|TRBV11-2|.|TRBJ2-7
TGTGCCAGCAGCTTTCCCGGGACAGCGGGCTACGAGCAGTACTTC
CASSFPGTAGYEQYF
>TRBD2|TRBV7-8|few|TRBJ2-3
TGTGCCAGCAACCCCCTCGGGGGGGCAAGGGATACGCAGTATTTT
CASNPLGGARDTQYF
>.|TRBV19|.|TRBJ1-1
TGTGCCAGTAGTAGCACAGGGCCACCCCGGAACACTGAAGCTTTCTTT
CASSSTGPPRNTEAFF
>.|TRBV6-5|.|TRBJ1-1
TGTGCCAGCGCGATGTTGGAGAACACTGAAGCTTTCTTT
CASAMLENTEAFF
>.|TRBV7-6|.|TRBJ2-3
TGTGCCAGCAGCTGGGGAGATGGCAGCACAGATACGCAGTATTTT
CASSWGDGSTDTQYF
>.|TRBV11-2|.|TRBJ1-6
TGTGCCAGCAGATTCCAGGCGGGGAGACGTAGTAATTCACCCCTCCACTTT
CASRFQAGRRSNSPLHF
>TRBD1|TRBV28|few|TRBJ2-7
TGTGCCAGCAGTTCGACAGGGATAAGCTCCTACGAGCAGTACTTC
CASSSTGISSYEQYF
>.|TRBV6-2/TRBV6-3|.|TRBJ2-5
TGTGCCAGCACCACGGGCCAAGAGACCCAGTACTTC
CASTTGQETQYF
>TRBD1|TRBV7-8|.|TRBJ1-2
TGTGCCAGCAGCTCGGACAGGGATAGGAACTATGGCTACACCTTC
CASSSDRDRNYGYTF
>.|TRBV12-3/TRBV12-4|.|TRBJ1-1
TGTGCCAGCAGTACTACGGGGACTCCGAACACTGAAGCTTTCTTT
CASSTTGTPNTEAFF